The rows below give T cell receptor beta chains drawn from one sample of a study of glioma-infiltrating T cells after dendritic cell vaccination. TCRdb's copy holds only in-frame clones and misses some; the assay was immunoSEQ multiplex PCR. The sample yields about 92,000 clones, 70% to 90% seen once. The sample was blood, taken before dendritic cell vaccination. These receptors were collected from a human donor with glioblastoma. Both conserved end residues are part of each CDR3. Each record gives: V gene, J gene, CDR3 protein.

TRBV6-5	TRBJ2-7	CASMGGSYYEQYF
TRBV7-3	TRBJ1-2	CASSWSAGQSDGYTF
TRBV6-4	TRBJ1-2	CASSPDRGIGYTF
TRBV4-1	TRBJ2-1	CASSRGRAYGGNEQFF
TRBV5-1	TRBJ2-1	CASSLRTGPLYNEQFF
TRBV6-5	TRBJ2-7	CASSYRDKSSYEQYF
TRBV5-1	TRBJ1-2	CASSLDGGATYGYTF
TRBV9	TRBJ1-2	CASSVDASVNYGYTF
TRBV7-3	TRBJ2-3	CASSLKLAGVADTQYF
TRBV6-5	TRBJ2-1	CASSYGLAEGNEQFF
TRBV6-5	TRBJ2-2	CASSYSQTGFAGELFF
TRBV6-6	TRBJ1-5	CASRPTTGPGQPQHF
TRBV6-5	TRBJ1-1	CASSRGRPNTEAFF
TRBV15	TRBJ2-3	CATSRDGADTDTQYF
TRBV5-1	TRBJ2-7	CASSWAGNVHEQYF
TRBV4-1	TRBJ1-1	CASSQGTGGVNTEAFF
TRBV29-1	TRBJ1-1	CSVEGGRLNTEAFF
TRBV6-5	TRBJ1-5	CASRPRQESNQPQHF
TRBV15	TRBJ2-7	CATSRTSGSHEQYF
TRBV5-1	TRBJ2-7	CASSTSGTGVVDSSYEQYF
TRBV5-4	TRBJ2-7	CASSLDSTYEQYF
TRBV5-4	TRBJ2-7	CASSLAPGLAGAKVEQYF
TRBV30	TRBJ2-3	CAWTSGLSTDTQYF
TRBV2	TRBJ1-2	CASSVGRGPNYGYTF
TRBV27	TRBJ1-2	CASSSGHNYGYTF
TRBV15	TRBJ1-5	CATSRATGGIQPQHF
TRBV6-5	TRBJ2-7	CASSFLYSGRADEQYF
TRBV19	TRBJ1-6	CASSMASYNSPLHF
TRBV6-1	TRBJ2-1	CASSDQAGESFEQFF
TRBV7-8	TRBJ1-2	CASSLLAGDGYTF
TRBV19	TRBJ2-1	CASCSGYNEQFF
TRBV6-4	TRBJ1-2	CASSVTGTGVYGYTF
TRBV4-2	TRBJ2-3	CASSQDLEADTQYF
TRBV6-5	TRBJ1-5	CASSYTGAESQPQHF
TRBV2	TRBJ2-7	CASSNDRGSSYEQYF
TRBV7-3	TRBJ2-3	CASSATGPDTQYF
TRBV30	TRBJ2-1	CAWSVQPERPGGNEQFF
TRBV19	TRBJ1-2	CASSIVRGARGYTF
TRBV9	TRBJ1-2	CASSHPGRDTGYGYTF
TRBV5-1	TRBJ2-7	CASSLDGGPTYEQYF
TRBV5-1	TRBJ2-7	CASSSNRDTLTYEQYF
TRBV2	TRBJ2-3	CASTAQGLTDTQYF
TRBV28	TRBJ2-7	CASSIRPGQRGQYF
TRBV9	TRBJ1-2	CASSVGSGSNYGYTF
TRBV6-5	TRBJ1-1	CASSQAGGPTEAFF
TRBV6-6	TRBJ2-7	CASSGTSDLSAEQYF
TRBV6-1	TRBJ2-1	CASPRDRYHNEQFF
TRBV18	TRBJ2-7	CASSPPQVPTEQYF